This TCR beta chain was captured by sequencing in a study of T-cell reconstitution after alpha-beta-depleted transplantation in children. Preparation of the TCRbeta library was carried out with unique molecular identifiers. One entry per CDR3 protein, called by TCRdb with MiXCR from the PCR reads. The sample holds approximately 1,000,000 distinct CDR3 sequences; roughly 29% are singletons and the top ten take roughly 28%. V lost 4 bases, J lost 7 bases, and 29 bases lay in between. This CDR3 spans 18 amino acids. Germline CDR1 and CDR2: LGHDT and YNNKEL (reference sequence). Specimen: PBMCs, mostly from graft donor cells, collected 360 days after TCRalphabeta/CD19-depleted stem cell transplant. This rearrangement joins TRBV3-1 to TRBJ2-7; tentative D call: TRBD2 (6 bases). This clonotype was sampled from a boy less than two years old who had a stem cell transplant for SCID, so the T cells may come from the graft donor. Here the CDR3 reads CASSLGLEGVPFRSEQYF. The CDR3 DNA reads TGTGCCAGCAGCCTAGGCCTGGAGGGAGTCCCCTTTCGGAGTGAGCAGTACTTC.